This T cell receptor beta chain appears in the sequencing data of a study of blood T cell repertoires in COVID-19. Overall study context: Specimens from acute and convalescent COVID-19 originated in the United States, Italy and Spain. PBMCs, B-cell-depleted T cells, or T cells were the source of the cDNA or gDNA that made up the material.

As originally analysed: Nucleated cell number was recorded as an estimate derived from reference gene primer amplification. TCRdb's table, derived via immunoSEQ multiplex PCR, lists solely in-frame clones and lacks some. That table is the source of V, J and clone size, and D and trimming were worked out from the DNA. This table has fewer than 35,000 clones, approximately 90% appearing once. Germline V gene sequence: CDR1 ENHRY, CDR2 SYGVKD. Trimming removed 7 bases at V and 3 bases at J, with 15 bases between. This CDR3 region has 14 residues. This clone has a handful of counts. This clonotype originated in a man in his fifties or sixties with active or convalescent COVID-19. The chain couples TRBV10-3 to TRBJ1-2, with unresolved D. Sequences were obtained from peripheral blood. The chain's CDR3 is CAIKDFQVDYGYTF. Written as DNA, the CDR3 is TGTGCCATCAAAGACTTCCAAGTAGACTATGGCTACACCTTC.